This T cell receptor (beta chain) was observed in a study of shared clonotypes between healthy human individuals. The wider study: Those who served as donors were a couple of women and a few men between the ages of 18 and 49. Findings and caveats of the study: Researchers sampled only blood; tissue repertoires likely differ.

Germline CDR1 and CDR2: SGHKS and YYEKEE (reference sequence). J gave up 7 bases and V 4 bases, and 4 bases lay outside the gene matches. The CDR3 covers 13 residues. When replicate PCRs were run on unsorted PBMC, they used approximately 290 ng DNA, approximately 33,000 T cell genomes. Data came from immunoSEQ multiplex PCR; TCRdb stores just in-frame clones and leaves some out. This table holds 450,000 to 500,000 clones, 78% found once. On this clone: Antigen unknown.

The sequence was collected from a woman in her 40s in good health. Some clones in this sample may be carry-over from other donors' samples. This chain links TRBV5-5 with TRBJ1-1; 10 nucleotides match TRBD1. Sequencing was carried out using PBMCs. The CDR3 protein is CASSGDRGDEAFF. The CDR3 nucleotides read TGTGCCAGCAGCGGGGACAGGGGTGATGAAGCTTTCTTT.